The rows below give T cell receptor beta chains drawn from one sample of a study of T cell repertoires in cytomegalovirus infection. TCRdb reprocessed the reads with MiXCR, giving one entry per CDR3 protein. Among about 440,000 distinct CDR3 sequences listed, 30% to 40% were seen once. Sequenced material: PBMCs. Receptors were obtained from a human donor in good health (CMV status not recorded). Some clones in this sample may be carry-over from other donors' samples. The CDR3 runs from the conserved cysteine through the conserved F or W. The order of the fields is V gene, J gene, CDR3 protein.

V gene: TRBV7-3
J gene: TRBJ2-7
CDR3 protein: CASSLQGTPSEQYF

V gene: TRBV27
J gene: TRBJ2-7
CDR3 protein: CASSTNQPLPGQRILRAQYF

V gene: TRBV20-1
J gene: TRBJ2-1
CDR3 protein: CSVSGGATYNEQFF

V gene: TRBV6-6
J gene: NA
CDR3 protein: CASSTGTAYNEQYF

V gene: TRBV5-1
J gene: TRBJ2-2
CDR3 protein: CASSPVQGDGGTGELFF

V gene: TRBV7-9
J gene: TRBJ1-1
CDR3 protein: CASSLGGREMNTEAFF

V gene: TRBV7-2
J gene: TRBJ2-5
CDR3 protein: CASSPTPLETQYF

V gene: TRBV6-2/TRBV6-3
J gene: TRBJ1-1
CDR3 protein: CASSTSQQGGTDEAFF

V gene: TRBV19
J gene: TRBJ1-6
CDR3 protein: CASQEGGRIISPLHF

V gene: TRBV12-3/TRBV12-4
J gene: TRBJ2-6
CDR3 protein: CASSFPAGGLTGANVLTF

V gene: TRBV7-2
J gene: TRBJ1-6
CDR3 protein: CASSSEARYNSPLHF

V gene: TRBV20-1
J gene: TRBJ1-1
CDR3 protein: CSARLGQLNTEAFF

V gene: TRBV7-2
J gene: TRBJ1-6
CDR3 protein: CASRQAGTEQSPLHF

V gene: TRBV5-6
J gene: TRBJ2-7
CDR3 protein: CASSLAQGLYEQYF

V gene: TRBV12-3/TRBV12-4
J gene: TRBJ2-2
CDR3 protein: CASGYGDLTGELFF

V gene: TRBV5-6
J gene: TRBJ1-1
CDR3 protein: CASSSKRDRAPSTEAFF

V gene: TRBV11-2
J gene: TRBJ1-2
CDR3 protein: CASSSRRGGYTF

V gene: TRBV25-1
J gene: TRBJ1-5
CDR3 protein: CASSVGGSNQPQHF

V gene: TRBV7-2
J gene: TRBJ1-1
CDR3 protein: CASRGEATGANTEAFF

V gene: TRBV7-9
J gene: TRBJ2-7
CDR3 protein: CASSLQGASDEQYF

V gene: TRBV6-2/TRBV6-3
J gene: TRBJ2-3
CDR3 protein: CSSKSGFDIDTQYF

V gene: TRBV6-2/TRBV6-3
J gene: TRBJ2-3
CDR3 protein: CASSYRGRQTDTQYF

V gene: TRBV6-2/TRBV6-3
J gene: TRBJ2-3
CDR3 protein: CASRPPGTRTTTDTQYF

V gene: TRBV5-7
J gene: TRBJ2-2
CDR3 protein: CASSRDRNTGELFF

V gene: TRBV12-3/TRBV12-4
J gene: TRBJ2-2
CDR3 protein: CASSLGVPGTGELFF

V gene: TRBV28
J gene: TRBJ2-7
CDR3 protein: CASSLYSREQYF

V gene: TRBV24-1
J gene: TRBJ2-2
CDR3 protein: CATSDFGRDAGELFF

V gene: TRBV6-2/TRBV6-3
J gene: TRBJ2-7
CDR3 protein: CASSDPRGSDYEQYF

V gene: TRBV6-5
J gene: TRBJ2-1
CDR3 protein: CASRLGLAGPQFF

V gene: TRBV7-2
J gene: TRBJ2-1
CDR3 protein: CASSQDLLQQFF

V gene: TRBV15
J gene: TRBJ1-5
CDR3 protein: CATSRGGNSNQPQHF

V gene: TRBV30
J gene: TRBJ2-1
CDR3 protein: CAWSVRQGTPYNEQFF

V gene: TRBV5-5
J gene: TRBJ2-3
CDR3 protein: CASSNPGQDLTDTQYF

V gene: TRBV20-1
J gene: TRBJ1-3
CDR3 protein: CSAGFGNTIYF

V gene: TRBV4-2
J gene: TRBJ2-7
CDR3 protein: CASSPAGTSGYEQYF

V gene: TRBV18
J gene: TRBJ1-5
CDR3 protein: CASSNSARGLYSNQPQHF

V gene: TRBV7-9
J gene: TRBJ2-1
CDR3 protein: CASSSGLAGPNEQFF

V gene: TRBV7-9
J gene: TRBJ2-2
CDR3 protein: CASSTDEQGALDTGELFF

V gene: TRBV7-2
J gene: TRBJ2-1
CDR3 protein: CASSGELYNEQFF

V gene: TRBV7-2
J gene: TRBJ1-1
CDR3 protein: CASSLALGLGTEAFF

V gene: TRBV11-2
J gene: TRBJ1-6
CDR3 protein: CASSFLDGNSPLHF

V gene: TRBV11-2
J gene: TRBJ1-2
CDR3 protein: CASSSPGLDGYTF

V gene: TRBV11-2
J gene: TRBJ2-3
CDR3 protein: CASSLDLGQGGPTDTQYF

V gene: TRBV20-1
J gene: TRBJ2-5
CDR3 protein: CSAAGLAGSETQYF

V gene: TRBV4-2
J gene: TRBJ2-5
CDR3 protein: CASSQSLAGVQETQYF

V gene: TRBV5-8
J gene: TRBJ2-7
CDR3 protein: CASSRQNSYEQYF

V gene: TRBV5-4
J gene: TRBJ2-1
CDR3 protein: CASSFGSGYNEQFF

V gene: TRBV5-1
J gene: TRBJ2-5
CDR3 protein: CARSFGLAGAYQETQYF

V gene: TRBV6-2/TRBV6-3
J gene: TRBJ1-5
CDR3 protein: CASRQGLGNQPQHF

V gene: TRBV11-2
J gene: TRBJ1-1
CDR3 protein: CASSRVGGGEAAFF